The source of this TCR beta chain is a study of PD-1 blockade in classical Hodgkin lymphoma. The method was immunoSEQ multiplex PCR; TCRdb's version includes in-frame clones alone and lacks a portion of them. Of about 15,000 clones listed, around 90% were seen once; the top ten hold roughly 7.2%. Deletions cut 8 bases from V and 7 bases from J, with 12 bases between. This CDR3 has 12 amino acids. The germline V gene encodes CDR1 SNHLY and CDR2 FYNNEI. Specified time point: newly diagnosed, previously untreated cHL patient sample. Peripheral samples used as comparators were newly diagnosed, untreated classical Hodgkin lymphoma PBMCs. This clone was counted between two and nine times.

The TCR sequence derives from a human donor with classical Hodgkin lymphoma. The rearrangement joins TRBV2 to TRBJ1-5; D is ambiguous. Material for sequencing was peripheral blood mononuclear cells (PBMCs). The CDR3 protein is CASRFGFQPQHF. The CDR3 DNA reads TGTGCCAGCCGATTTGGGTTCCAGCCCCAGCATTTT.